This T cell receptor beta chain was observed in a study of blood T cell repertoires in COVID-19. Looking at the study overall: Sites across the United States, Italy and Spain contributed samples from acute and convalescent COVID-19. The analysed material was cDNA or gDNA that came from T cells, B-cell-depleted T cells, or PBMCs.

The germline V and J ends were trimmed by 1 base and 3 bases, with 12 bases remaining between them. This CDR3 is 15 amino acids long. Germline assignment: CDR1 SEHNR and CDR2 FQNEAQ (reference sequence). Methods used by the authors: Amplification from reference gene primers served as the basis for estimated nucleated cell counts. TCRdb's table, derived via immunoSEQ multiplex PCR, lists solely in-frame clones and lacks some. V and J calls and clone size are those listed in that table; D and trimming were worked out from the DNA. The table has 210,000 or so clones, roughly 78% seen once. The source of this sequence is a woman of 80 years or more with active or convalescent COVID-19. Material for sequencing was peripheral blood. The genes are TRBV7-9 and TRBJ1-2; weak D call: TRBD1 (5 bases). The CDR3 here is CASSLVGREDYGYTF. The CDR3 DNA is TGTGCCAGCAGCTTAGTAGGCAGGGAGGACTATGGCTACACCTTC.